This is a list of T cell receptor beta chains from one sample in a study of blood T cell repertoires in COVID-19. Profiled with immunoSEQ multiplex PCR; TCRdb holds only in-frame clones, not every one. The sample records roughly 99,000 clones, around nine tenths being singletons. The sequenced material came from peripheral blood. The receptor source for this set is a woman in her twenties or thirties with acute or convalescent COVID-19. CDR3s include the opening cysteine and the closing phenylalanine or tryptophan. A D gene is named only where the DNA matches it firmly. The size entry is marked missing in some rows and otherwise reads once, few, many or a size class.

>TRBV4-3|.|TRBJ2-7|.
TGCGCCAGCAGCCAAGAGGATTGGGCAGGGCGGTACGAGCAGTACTTC
CASSQEDWAGRYEQYF
>TRBV7-9|.|TRBJ1-4|.
TGTGCCAGCAGCCTCCCTGGGGGGGCTACAACTAATGAAAAACTGTTTTTT
CASSLPGGATTNEKLFF
>TRBV30|.|TRBJ1-5|.
TGTGCCTGGAGTGTACTTCAGGACAATCAGCCCCAGCATTTT
CAWSVLQDNQPQHF
>TRBV12-5|.|TRBJ1-2|.
TGTGCTAGTGGTCCTGACAGTTATGGCTACACCTTC
CASGPDSYGYTF
>TRBV2|.|TRBJ1-1|.
TGTGCCAGCAGTGAAGAGGCAGGGAACACTGAAGCTTTCTTT
CASSEEAGNTEAFF
>TRBV11-3|.|TRBJ2-1|TRBD2
TGTGCCAGCAGCTTACTAGCGGGGGCTAAGAATGAGCAGTTCTTC
CASSLLAGAKNEQFF
>TRBV5-6|.|TRBJ2-7|.
TGTGCCAGCAGCTTGGGTGAAGGGGCACACGAGCAGTACTTC
CASSLGEGAHEQYF
>TRBV18|.|TRBJ1-4|.
TGTGCCAGCTCACCGACAGGCGATAATGAAAAACTGTTTTTT
CASSPTGDNEKLFF
>TRBV11-3|.|TRBJ2-7|.
TGTGCCAGCAGCTTAGTTGGCAGTGCCTACGAGCAGTACTTC
CASSLVGSAYEQYF
>TRBV5-4|.|TRBJ2-3|TRBD2
TGTGCCAGCAGCTTGGCAGGGACTAGCGGGAGACTCACAGATACGCAGTATTTT
CASSLAGTSGRLTDTQYF
>TRBV30|.|TRBJ1-1|.
TGTGCCTGGGACAGGATCAAGGACACTGAAGCTTTCTTT
CAWDRIKDTEAFF
>TRBV28|.|TRBJ1-4|TRBD1
TGTGCCAGCAGAGTCGGGACAGTTGAAAAACTGTTTTTT
CASRVGTVEKLFF
>TRBV4-1|.|TRBJ2-1|.
TGCGCCAGCAGCCAGGACGGACAGGGAGGGTACAATGAGCAGTTCTTC
CASSQDGQGGYNEQFF
>TRBV6-5|few|TRBJ1-2|.
TGTGCCAGCATGAGCGGAGACTACTATGGCTACACCTTC
CASMSGDYYGYTF
>TRBV7-9|.|TRBJ2-3|TRBD1
TGTGCCAGCAGCTTAGGACAGGGAGATACAGATACGCAGTATTTT
CASSLGQGDTDTQYF
>TRBV27|.|TRBJ2-7|TRBD1
TGTGCCAGCAGACCCCGGGACAGGCTATACGAGCAGTACTTC
CASRPRDRLYEQYF
>TRBV19|.|TRBJ1-2|TRBD1
TGTGCCAGTAGTTCTCCAAGGCAGGGGGCGTTAACGAGAGGCTACACCTTC
CASSSPRQGALTRGYTF
>TRBV3-1/TRBV3-2|.|TRBJ1-6|TRBD1
TGTGCCAGCAGCCAGTCATGGGACAGGGACTCACCCCTCCACTTT
CASSQSWDRDSPLHF
>TRBV7-9|once|TRBJ1-2|TRBD1
TGTGCCAGCAGCGCGGACAGGGGGATTCCCTATGGCTACACCTTC
CASSADRGIPYGYTF
>TRBV6-2/TRBV6-3|.|TRBJ2-5|TRBD2
TGTGCCAGCAGTAGACTAGCGGGGGGCCCACAAGAGACCCAGTACTTC
CASSRLAGGPQETQYF
>TRBV6-2/TRBV6-3|.|TRBJ2-3|TRBD2
TGTGCCAGCAGTTACGCGGGAGCAATAGCAGATACGCAGTATTTT
CASSYAGAIADTQYF
>TRBV7-8|few|TRBJ1-2|TRBD1
TGTGCCAGCAGCCCGACAGGGATTAACTATGGCTACACCTTC
CASSPTGINYGYTF
>TRBV7-9|.|TRBJ2-3|.
TGTGCCAGCAGCCAGGGCCTGGACGGCACAGATACGCAGTATTTT
CASSQGLDGTDTQYF
>TRBV19|.|TRBJ2-5|.
TGTGCCAGTAGCAAAGGAAGATCTCGGGGGTTCGAGACCCAGTACTTC
CASSKGRSRGFETQYF
>TRBV3-1/TRBV3-2|.|TRBJ2-1|.
TGTGCCAGCCGTACACGTAATGAGCAGTTCTTC
CASRTRNEQFF
>TRBV6-4|.|TRBJ1-4|TRBD1
TGTGCCAGCAGCACCGACAGGGAAGGAAAACTGTTTTTT
CASSTDREGKLFF
>TRBV28|.|TRBJ1-5|TRBD1
TGTGCCAGCAGATCTATCGGACAGGGTCGTCAGCCCCAGCATTTT
CASRSIGQGRQPQHF
>TRBV29-1|.|TRBJ2-2|.
TGCAGCGTTTTCTATCTGGGACTCAACACCGGGGAGCTGTTTTTT
CSVFYLGLNTGELFF
>TRBV12-3/TRBV12-4|.|TRBJ1-4|.
TGTGCCAGCAGCCTTGAGGGGGAACTGTTTTTT
CASSLEGELFF
>TRBV11-3|.|TRBJ2-1|.
TGTGCCAGCAGCATAAATCAGGGGGGCGATGAGCAGTTCTTC
CASSINQGGDEQFF
>TRBV5-1|.|TRBJ2-5|TRBD2
TGCGCCAGCAGCTGGGACGGGGGGTTCAAGGAGACCCAGTACTTC
CASSWDGGFKETQYF
>TRBV28|once|TRBJ1-3|.
TGTGCCAGCAGTTTACCCCCAGGCGCTGGAAACACCATATATTTT
CASSLPPGAGNTIYF
>TRBV14|.|TRBJ2-2|TRBD1
TGTGCCAGCAGCCCCTGGACAGGCTCGAACACCGGGGAGCTGTTTTTT
CASSPWTGSNTGELFF
>TRBV5-1|.|TRBJ1-4|.
TGCGCCAGCAGCCTCGGCCCCGGGGAGTATCGTAATGAAAAACTGTTTTTT
CASSLGPGEYRNEKLFF
>TRBV28|.|TRBJ1-2|.
TGTGCCAGCATCCAAGCAGGGAGGGGGATAGAGGGCTACACCTTC
CASIQAGRGIEGYTF
>TRBV7-9|.|TRBJ1-1|.
TGTGCCAGCAGCTTGGCGACACTCCCTGTGGCTTTCTTT
CASSLATLPVAFF
>TRBV4-2|once|TRBJ2-7|.
TGTGCCAGCAGCCAATCGAGCGGAAGCTCCTACGAGCAGTACTTC
CASSQSSGSSYEQYF
>TRBV7-3|.|TRBJ2-1|.
TGTGCCAGCAGCTCAAGGCGTAGCGATGAGCAGTTCTTC
CASSSRRSDEQFF
>TRBV20-1|once|TRBJ1-2|.
TGCAGTGCTCGCCAGGGCTACACCTTC
CSARQGYTF
>TRBV4-1|.|TRBJ1-5|TRBD1
TGCGCCAGCAGCCCAACTTGGACAGGGAGCAGTGGTGGAGGCCAGCCCCAGCATTTT
CASSPTWTGSSGGGQPQHF
>TRBV19|.|TRBJ1-2|.
TGTGCCAGTAGTACGAGACGACAGGACTATGGCTACACCTTC
CASSTRRQDYGYTF
>TRBV7-2|once|TRBJ1-5|.
TGTGCCAGCAGCTTATCTGTCCAGCAGCCCCAGCATTTT
CASSLSVQQPQHF
>TRBV7-2|.|TRBJ2-1|TRBD1
TGTGCCAGCAGCGGCCCCGGGACAGGGTACAATGAGCAGTTCTTC
CASSGPGTGYNEQFF
>TRBV9|.|TRBJ1-1|.
TGTGCCAGCAGCGTGCTGACGGGGACTGAAGCTTTCTTT
CASSVLTGTEAFF
>TRBV5-1|once|TRBJ2-3|TRBD1
TGCGCCAGCAGCGGGGCGGGACAGGGTCTAGATACGCAGTATTTT
CASSGAGQGLDTQYF
>TRBV3-1/TRBV3-2|once|TRBJ2-3|TRBD1
TGTGCCAGCAGCCAAACCCCCCGGGACAGGGGGACAGATACGCAGTATTTT
CASSQTPRDRGTDTQYF
>TRBV19|once|TRBJ1-2|TRBD1
TGTGCCAGTAGGCCACCAGGGGGCGGCTATGGCTACACCTTC
CASRPPGGGYGYTF
>TRBV20-1|.|TRBJ1-5|.
TGCAGTGCTAGTGGTGGGGCCTATATCAATCAGCCCCAGCATTTT
CSASGGAYINQPQHF
>TRBV12-3/TRBV12-4|.|TRBJ2-7|TRBD2
TGTGCCAGCAGCCCCGGACTAGCTAGGGAGCAGTACTTC
CASSPGLAREQYF